This T cell receptor beta chain emerged from a study of glioma-infiltrating T cells. Study information: Glioblastomas were WHO grade IV, sampled at first diagnosis; low-grade were grade II. Target coverage was about 4.5- to 11-fold for roughly 1 million blood T cells.

The iRepertoire nested amplicon-rescue multiplex PCR amplified TCR alpha and beta CDR3s from RNA. Each CDR3 protein gets one entry after TCRdb re-called the multiplex PCR reads with MiXCR. The data show around 390,000 distinct CDR3 sequences, with about two fifths seen just once and more than 10% held by the top ten. The CDR3 is 14 residues long. The germline V gene has CDR1 SGHAT and CDR2 FQDESV (reference sequence). The germline V and J ends were trimmed by 1 base and 1 base, with 8 bases remaining between them. The sequence was obtained from a human donor with low-grade glioma or glioblastoma, undergoing nonglioma brain surgery, or in good health (not recorded which). Sequencing was carried out using glioma tissue, nonneoplastic brain tissue, or PBMCs (not recorded which). The chain employs TRBV11-1 and TRBJ2-7; the D gene is possibly TRBD1 (5 bases). CDR3 in amino acids: CASSLGQLSYEQYF. Here the CDR3 DNA reads TGTGCCAGCAGCTTAGGACAGTTATCCTACGAGCAGTACTTC.